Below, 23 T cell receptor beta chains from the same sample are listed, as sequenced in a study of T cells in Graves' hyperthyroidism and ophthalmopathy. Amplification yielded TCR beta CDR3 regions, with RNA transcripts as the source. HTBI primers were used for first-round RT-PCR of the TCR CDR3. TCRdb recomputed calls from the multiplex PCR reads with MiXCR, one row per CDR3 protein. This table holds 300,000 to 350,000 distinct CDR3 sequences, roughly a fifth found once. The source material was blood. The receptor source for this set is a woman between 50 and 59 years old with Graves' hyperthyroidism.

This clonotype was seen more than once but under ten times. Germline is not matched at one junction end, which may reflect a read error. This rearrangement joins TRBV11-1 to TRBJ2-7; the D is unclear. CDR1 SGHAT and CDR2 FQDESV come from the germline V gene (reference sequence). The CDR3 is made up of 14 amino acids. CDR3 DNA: TGTGCCAGCAGCCCCAGTGTGGTGTTGGCGGAGCAGCACTTC. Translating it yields CASSPSVVLAEQHF.

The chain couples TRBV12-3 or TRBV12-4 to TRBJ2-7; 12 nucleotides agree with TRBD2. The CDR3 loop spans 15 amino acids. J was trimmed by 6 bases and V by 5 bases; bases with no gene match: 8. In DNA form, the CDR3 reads TGTGCCAGCAGTACGAAACTAGCGGGAGGTTCCGAGCAGTACTTC. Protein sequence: CASSTKLAGGSEQYF.

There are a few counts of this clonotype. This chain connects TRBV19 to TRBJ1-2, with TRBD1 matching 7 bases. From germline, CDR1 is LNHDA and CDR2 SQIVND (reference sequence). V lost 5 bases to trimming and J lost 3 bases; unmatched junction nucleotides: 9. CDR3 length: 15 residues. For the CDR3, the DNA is TGTGCCAGTAGTGCACACAGGGGAGGTGACTATGGCTACACCTTC. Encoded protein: CASSAHRGGDYGYTF.

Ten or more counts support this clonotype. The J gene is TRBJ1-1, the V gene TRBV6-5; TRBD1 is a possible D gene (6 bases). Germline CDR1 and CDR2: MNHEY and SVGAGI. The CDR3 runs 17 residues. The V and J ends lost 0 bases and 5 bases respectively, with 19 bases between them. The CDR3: CASSYSMWGTGFTEAFF. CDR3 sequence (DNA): TGTGCCAGCAGTTACTCGATGTGGGGCACAGGGTTTACTGAAGCTTTCTTT.

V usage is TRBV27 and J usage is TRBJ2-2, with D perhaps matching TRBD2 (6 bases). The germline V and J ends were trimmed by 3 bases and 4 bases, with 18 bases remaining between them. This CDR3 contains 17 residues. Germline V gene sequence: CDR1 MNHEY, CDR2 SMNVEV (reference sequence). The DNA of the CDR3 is TGTGCCAGCAGTTTTTTGGTAACGGGAGTTAGCACCGGGGAGCTGTTTTTT. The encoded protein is CASSFLVTGVSTGELFF.

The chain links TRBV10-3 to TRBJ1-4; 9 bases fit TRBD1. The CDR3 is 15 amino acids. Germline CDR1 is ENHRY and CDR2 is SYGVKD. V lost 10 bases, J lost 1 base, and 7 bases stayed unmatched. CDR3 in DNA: TGTGCCACGAGGGACAGGGTGGGAACTAATGAAAAACTGTTTTTT. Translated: CATRDRVGTNEKLFF.

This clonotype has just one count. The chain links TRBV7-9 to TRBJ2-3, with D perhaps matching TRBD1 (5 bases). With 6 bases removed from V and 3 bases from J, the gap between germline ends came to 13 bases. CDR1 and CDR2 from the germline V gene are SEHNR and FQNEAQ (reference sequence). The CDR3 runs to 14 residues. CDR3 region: CASSTGLVTDTQYF. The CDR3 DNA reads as TGTGCCAGCAGTACAGGTCTCGTTACAGATACGCAGTATTTT. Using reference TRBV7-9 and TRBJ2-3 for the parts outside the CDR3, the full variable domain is DTGVSQNPRHKITKRGQNVTFRCDPISEHNRLYWYRQTLGQGPEFLTYFQNEAQLEKSRLLSDRFSAERPKGSFSTLEIQRTEQGDSAMYLCASSTGLVTDTQYFGPGTRLTVL.

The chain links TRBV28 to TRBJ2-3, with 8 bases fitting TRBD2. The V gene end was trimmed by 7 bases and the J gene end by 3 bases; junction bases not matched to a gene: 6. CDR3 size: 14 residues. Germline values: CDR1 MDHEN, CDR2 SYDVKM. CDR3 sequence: CASTRGGLTDTQYF. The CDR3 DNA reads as TGTGCCAGCACCCGGGGGGGCTTAACAGATACGCAGTATTTT.

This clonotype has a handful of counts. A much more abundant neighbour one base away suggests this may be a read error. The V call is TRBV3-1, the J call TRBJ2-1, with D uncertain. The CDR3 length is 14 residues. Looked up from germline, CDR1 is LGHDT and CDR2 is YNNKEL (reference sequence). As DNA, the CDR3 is TGTGCCAGCGGCCAATCTGGCCGTACCAATGAGCAGTTCTTC. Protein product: CASGQSGRTNEQFF.

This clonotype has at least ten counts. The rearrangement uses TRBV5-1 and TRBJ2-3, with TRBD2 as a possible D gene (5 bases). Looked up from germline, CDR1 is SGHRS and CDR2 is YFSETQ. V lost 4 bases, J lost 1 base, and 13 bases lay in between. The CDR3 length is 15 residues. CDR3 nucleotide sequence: TGCGCCAGCAGCCCTAGGACTGGCGGCACAGATACGCAGTATTTT. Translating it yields CASSPRTGGTDTQYF.

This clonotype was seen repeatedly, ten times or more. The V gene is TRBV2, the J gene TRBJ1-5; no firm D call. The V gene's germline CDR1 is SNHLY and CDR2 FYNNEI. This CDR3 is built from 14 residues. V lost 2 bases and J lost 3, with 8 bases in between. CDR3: CASSEMGFNQPQHF. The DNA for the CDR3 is TGTGCCAGCAGTGAAATGGGTTTCAATCAGCCCCAGCATTTT.

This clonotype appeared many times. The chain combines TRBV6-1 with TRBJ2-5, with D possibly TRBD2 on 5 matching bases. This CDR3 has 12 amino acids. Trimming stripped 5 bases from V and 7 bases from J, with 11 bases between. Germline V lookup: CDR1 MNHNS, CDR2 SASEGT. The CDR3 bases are TGTGCCAGCAGTTTACGGGGTGGGACCCAGTACTTC. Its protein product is CASSLRGGTQYF.

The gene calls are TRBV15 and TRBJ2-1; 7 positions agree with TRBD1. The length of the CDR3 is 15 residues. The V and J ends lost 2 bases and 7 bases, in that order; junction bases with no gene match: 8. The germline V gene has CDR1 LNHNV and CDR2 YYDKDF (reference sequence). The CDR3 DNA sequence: TGTGCCACCAGCAGACTCGTTACAGGGGCAAATGAGCAGTTCTTC. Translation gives CATSRLVTGANEQFF.

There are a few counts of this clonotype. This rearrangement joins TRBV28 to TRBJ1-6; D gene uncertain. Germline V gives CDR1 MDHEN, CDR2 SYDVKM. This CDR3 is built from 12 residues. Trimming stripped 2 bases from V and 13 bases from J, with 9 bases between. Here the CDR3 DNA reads TGTGCCAGCAGTTTAAAGGGTTCTCCCCTCCACTTT. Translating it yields CASSLKGSPLHF.

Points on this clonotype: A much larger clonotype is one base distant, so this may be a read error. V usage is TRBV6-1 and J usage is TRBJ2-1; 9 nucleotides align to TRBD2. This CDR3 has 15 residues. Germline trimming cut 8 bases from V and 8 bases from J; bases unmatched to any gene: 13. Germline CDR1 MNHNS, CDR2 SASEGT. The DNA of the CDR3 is TGTGCCAGCGGTCCCGGGACTAGCAGCTGGGATGAGCAGTTCTTC. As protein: CASGPGTSSWDEQFF.

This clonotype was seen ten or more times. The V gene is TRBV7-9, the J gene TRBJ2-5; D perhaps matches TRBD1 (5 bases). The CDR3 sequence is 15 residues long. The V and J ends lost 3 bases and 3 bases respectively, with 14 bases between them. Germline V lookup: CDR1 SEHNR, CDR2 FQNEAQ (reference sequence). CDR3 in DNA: TGTGCCAGCAGCTTGAGTACCGGACAAAAAGAGACCCAGTACTTC. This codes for CASSLSTGQKETQYF.

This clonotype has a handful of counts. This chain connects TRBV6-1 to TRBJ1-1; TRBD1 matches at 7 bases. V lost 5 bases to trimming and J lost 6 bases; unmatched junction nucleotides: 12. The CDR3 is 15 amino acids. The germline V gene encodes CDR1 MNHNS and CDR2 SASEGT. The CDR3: CASSPRTGVRAEAFF. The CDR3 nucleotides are TGTGCCAGCAGTCCAAGAACAGGGGTCCGCGCTGAAGCTTTCTTT.

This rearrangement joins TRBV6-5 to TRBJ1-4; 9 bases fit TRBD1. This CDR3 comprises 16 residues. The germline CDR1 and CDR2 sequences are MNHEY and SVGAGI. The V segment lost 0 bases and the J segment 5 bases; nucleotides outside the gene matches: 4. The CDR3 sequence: CASSYSSGQGNEKLFF. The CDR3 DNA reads TGTGCCAGCAGTTACTCATCGGGACAGGGAAATGAAAAACTGTTTTTT.

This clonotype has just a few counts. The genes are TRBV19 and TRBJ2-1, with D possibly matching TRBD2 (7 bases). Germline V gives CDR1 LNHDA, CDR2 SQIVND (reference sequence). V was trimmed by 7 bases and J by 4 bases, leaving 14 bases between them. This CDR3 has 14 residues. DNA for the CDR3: TGTGCCAGTATAGACGGGGGGCTATACAATGAGCAGTTCTTC. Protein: CASIDGGLYNEQFF.

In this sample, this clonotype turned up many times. CDR3 loop: CASSQQGRSYEQYF. The CDR3 DNA reads TGTGCCAGCAGTCAACAGGGTCGGTCCTACGAGCAGTACTTC. V usage is TRBV12-3 or TRBV12-4 and J usage is TRBJ2-7, with D possibly TRBD1 on 6 matching bases. The CDR3 runs 14 residues. The germline V and J ends were trimmed by 5 bases and 1 base, with 12 bases remaining between them.

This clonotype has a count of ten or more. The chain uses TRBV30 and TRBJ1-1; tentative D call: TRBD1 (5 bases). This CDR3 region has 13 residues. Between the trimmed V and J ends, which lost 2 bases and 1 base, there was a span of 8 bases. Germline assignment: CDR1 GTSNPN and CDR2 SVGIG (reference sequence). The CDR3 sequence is CAWSPGANTEAFF. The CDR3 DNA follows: TGTGCCTGGAGTCCTGGGGCGAACACTGAAGCTTTCTTT.

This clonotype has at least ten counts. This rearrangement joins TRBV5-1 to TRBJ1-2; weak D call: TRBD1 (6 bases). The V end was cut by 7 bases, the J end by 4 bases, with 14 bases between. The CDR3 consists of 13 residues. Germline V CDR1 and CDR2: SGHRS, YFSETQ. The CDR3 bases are TGCGCCAGCGCGAGAGGGGGTTCCTATGGCTACACCTTC. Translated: CASARGGSYGYTF.

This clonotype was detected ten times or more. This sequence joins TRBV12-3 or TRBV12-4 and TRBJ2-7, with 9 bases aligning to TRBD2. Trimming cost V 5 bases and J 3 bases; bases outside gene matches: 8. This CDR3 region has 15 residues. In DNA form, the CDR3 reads TGTGCCAGCAGTGCCAGAGCGGGAGGCCGCTACGAGCAGTACTTC. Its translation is CASSARAGGRYEQYF.